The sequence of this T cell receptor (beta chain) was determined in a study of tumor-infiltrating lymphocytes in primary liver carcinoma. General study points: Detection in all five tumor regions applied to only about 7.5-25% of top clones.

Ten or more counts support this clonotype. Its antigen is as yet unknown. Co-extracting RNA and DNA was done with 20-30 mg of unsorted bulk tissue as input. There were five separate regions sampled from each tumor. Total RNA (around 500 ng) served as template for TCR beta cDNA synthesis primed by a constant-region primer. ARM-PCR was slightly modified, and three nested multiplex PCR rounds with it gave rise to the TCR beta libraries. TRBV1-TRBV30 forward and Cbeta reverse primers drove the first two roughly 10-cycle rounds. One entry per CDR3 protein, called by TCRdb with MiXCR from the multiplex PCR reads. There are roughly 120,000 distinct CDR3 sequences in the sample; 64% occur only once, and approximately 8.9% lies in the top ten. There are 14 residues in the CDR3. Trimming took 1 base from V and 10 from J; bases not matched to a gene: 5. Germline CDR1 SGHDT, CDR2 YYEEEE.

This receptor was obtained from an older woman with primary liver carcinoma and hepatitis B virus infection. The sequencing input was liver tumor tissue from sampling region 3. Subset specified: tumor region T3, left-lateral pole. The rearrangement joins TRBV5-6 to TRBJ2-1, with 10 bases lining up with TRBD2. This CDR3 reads CASSLRVAGGEQFF. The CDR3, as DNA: TGTGCCAGCAGCTTGAGGGTAGCGGGGGGAGAGCAGTTCTTC.